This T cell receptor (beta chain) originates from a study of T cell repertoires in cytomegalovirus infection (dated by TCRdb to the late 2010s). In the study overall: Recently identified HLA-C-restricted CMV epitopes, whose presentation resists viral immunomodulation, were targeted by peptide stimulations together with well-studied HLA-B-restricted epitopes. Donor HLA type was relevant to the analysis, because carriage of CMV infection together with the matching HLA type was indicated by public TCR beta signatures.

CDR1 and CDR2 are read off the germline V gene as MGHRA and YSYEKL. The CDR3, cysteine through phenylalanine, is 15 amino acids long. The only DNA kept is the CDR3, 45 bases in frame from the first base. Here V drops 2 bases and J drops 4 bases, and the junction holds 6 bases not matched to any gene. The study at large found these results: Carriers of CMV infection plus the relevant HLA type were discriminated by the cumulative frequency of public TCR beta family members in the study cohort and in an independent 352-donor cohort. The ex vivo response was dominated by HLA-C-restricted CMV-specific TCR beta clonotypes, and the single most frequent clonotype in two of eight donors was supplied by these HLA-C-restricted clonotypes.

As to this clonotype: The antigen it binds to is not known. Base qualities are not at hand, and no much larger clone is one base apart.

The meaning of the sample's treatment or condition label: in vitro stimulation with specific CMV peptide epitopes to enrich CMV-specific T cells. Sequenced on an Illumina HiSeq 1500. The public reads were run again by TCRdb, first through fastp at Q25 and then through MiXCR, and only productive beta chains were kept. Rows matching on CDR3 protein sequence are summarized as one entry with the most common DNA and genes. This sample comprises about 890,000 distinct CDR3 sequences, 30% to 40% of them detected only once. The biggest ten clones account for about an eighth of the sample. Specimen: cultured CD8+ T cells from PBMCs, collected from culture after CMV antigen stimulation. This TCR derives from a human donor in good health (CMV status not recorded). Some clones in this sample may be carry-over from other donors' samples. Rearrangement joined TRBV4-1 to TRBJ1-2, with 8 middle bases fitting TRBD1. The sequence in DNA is TGCGCCAGCAGCCAACCGGACAGGGCTCTCTATGGCTACACCTTC. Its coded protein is CASSQPDRALYGYTF.